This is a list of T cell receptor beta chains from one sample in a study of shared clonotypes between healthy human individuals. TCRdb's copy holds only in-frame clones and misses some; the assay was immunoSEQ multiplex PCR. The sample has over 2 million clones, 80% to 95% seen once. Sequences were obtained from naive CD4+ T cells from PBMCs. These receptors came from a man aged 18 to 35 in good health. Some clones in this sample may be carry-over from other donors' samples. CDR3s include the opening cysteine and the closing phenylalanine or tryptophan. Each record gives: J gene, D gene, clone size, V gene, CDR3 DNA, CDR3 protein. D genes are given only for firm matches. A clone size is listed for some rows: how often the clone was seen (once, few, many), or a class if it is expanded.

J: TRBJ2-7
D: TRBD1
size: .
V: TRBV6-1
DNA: TGTGCCAGCAGTGGGACAGGGTTCCACGAGCAGTACTTC
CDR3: CASSGTGFHEQYF

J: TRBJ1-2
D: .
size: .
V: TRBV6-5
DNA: TGTGCCAGCAGTTATAAACCGGCGGACTATGGCTACACCTTC
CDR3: CASSYKPADYGYTF

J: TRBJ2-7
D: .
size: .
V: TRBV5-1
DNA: TGCGCCAGCAGCTGGGCCGGGACAACCTCCTACGAGCAGTACTTC
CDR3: CASSWAGTTSYEQYF

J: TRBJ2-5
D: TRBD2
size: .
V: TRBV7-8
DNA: TGTGCCAGCAGCTTAGCCCTGCTAGCGGGAGGTATCGTAGAGACCCAGTACTTC
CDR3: CASSLALLAGGIVETQYF

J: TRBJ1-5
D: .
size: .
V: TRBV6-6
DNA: TGTGCCAGCCAGCTCATCCGGGGGGGCAATCAGCCCCAGCATTTT
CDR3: CASQLIRGGNQPQHF

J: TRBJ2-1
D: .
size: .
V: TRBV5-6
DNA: TGTGCCAGCAGCTCCCCCCTCAGCGATGAGCAGTTCTTC
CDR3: CASSSPLSDEQFF

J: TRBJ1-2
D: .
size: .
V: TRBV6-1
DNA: TGTGCCAGCAGTGAATTGAGTAACAGAGGCTACACCTTC
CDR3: CASSELSNRGYTF

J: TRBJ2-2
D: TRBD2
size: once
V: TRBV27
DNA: TGTGCCAGCAGTTTAACCCCAAGGCTAGCGGGAGGTACGAACACCGGGGAGCTGTTTTTT
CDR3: CASSLTPRLAGGTNTGELFF

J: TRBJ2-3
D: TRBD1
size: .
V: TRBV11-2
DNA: TGTGCCAGCAGCTGGCAGGGGGCTCGCACAGATACGCAGTATTTT
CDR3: CASSWQGARTDTQYF

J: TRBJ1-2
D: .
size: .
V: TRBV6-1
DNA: TGTGCCAGCAGTGAAGGAGGTGCTATACGGGGCTACACCTTC
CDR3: CASSEGGAIRGYTF

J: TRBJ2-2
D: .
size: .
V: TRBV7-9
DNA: TGTGCCAGCAGCCGTGGGGTATCGGGCAACACCGGGGAGCTGTTTTTT
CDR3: CASSRGVSGNTGELFF

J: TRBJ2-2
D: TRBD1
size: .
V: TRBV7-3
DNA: TGTGCCAGCAGCTCCGGGACAGGGAAGACCGGGGAGCTGTTTTTT
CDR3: CASSSGTGKTGELFF

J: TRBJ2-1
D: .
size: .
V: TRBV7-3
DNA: TGTGCCAGCAGCTTAACTAGCGGCGCCTACAATGAGCAGTTCTTC
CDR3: CASSLTSGAYNEQFF

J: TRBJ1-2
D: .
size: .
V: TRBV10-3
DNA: TGTGCCATCGGAGAAGGTGGCTATGGCTACACCTTC
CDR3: CAIGEGGYGYTF

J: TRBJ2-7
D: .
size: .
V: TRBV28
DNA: TGTGCCAGCAGTTTTAGCGGTGTGGGGGGCTACGAGCAGTACTTC
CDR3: CASSFSGVGGYEQYF